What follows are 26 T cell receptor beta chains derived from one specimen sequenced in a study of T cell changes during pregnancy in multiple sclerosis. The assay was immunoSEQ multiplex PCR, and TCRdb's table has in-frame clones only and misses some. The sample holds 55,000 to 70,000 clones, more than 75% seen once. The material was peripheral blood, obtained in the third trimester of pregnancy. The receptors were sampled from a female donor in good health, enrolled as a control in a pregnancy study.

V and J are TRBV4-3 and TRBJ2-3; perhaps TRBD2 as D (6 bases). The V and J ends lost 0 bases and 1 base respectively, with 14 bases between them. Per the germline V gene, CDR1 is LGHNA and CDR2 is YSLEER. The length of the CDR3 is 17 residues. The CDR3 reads CASSQEMRRDGTDTQYF. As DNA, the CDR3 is TGCGCCAGCAGCCAAGAAATGAGGAGGGATGGCACAGATACGCAGTATTTT.

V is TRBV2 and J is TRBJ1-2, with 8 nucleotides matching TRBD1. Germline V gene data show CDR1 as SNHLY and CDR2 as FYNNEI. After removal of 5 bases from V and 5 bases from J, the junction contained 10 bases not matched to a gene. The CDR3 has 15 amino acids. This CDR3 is CASSTLGQGLYGYTF. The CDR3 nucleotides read TGTGCCAGCAGTACCCTCGGACAGGGCTTATATGGCTACACCTTC.

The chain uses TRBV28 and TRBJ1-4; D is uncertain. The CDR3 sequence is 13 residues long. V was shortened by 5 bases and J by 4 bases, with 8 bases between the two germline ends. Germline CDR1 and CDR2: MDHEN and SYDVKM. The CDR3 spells CASSVLSNEKLFF. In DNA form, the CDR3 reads TGTGCCAGCAGTGTACTGAGTAATGAAAAACTGTTTTTT.

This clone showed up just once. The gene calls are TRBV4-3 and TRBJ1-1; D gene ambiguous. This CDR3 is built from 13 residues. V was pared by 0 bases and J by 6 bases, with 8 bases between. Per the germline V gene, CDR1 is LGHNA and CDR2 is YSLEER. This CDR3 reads CASSQDEGAEAFF. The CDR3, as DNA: TGCGCCAGCAGCCAAGATGAGGGTGCTGAAGCTTTCTTT.

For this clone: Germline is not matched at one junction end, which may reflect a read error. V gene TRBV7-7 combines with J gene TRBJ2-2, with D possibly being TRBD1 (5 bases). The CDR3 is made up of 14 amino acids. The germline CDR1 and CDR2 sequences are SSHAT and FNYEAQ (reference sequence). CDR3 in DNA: TGTGCTAGCAGCCGCGGACAGAACACCGGGGAGCTGTTTTTT. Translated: CASSRGQNTGELFF.

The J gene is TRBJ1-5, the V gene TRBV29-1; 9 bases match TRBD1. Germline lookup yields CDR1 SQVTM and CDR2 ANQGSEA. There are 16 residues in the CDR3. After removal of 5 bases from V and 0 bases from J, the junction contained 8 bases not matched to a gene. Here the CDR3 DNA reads TGCAGCGTTATCGAGACAGGGGGAGGTAGCAATCAGCCCCAGCATTTT. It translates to CSVIETGGGSNQPQHF.

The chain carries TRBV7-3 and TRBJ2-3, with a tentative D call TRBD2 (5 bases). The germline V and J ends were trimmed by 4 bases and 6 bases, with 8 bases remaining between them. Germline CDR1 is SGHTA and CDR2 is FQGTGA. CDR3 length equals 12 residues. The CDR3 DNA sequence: TGTGCCAGCAGCTCCTCGGGGGATACGCAGTATTTT. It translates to CASSSSGDTQYF.

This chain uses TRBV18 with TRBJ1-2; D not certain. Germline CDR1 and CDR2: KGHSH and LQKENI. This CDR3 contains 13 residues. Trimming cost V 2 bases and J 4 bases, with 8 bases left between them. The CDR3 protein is CASSPGTSYGYTF. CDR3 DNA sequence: TGTGCCAGCTCACCAGGCACAAGCTATGGCTACACCTTC.

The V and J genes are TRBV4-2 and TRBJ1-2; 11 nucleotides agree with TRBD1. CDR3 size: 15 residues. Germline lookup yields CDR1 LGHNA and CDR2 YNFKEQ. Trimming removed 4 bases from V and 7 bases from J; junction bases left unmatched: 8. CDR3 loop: CASSLSGTGGFGYTF. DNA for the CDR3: TGTGCCAGCAGCCTATCCGGGACAGGGGGATTTGGCTACACCTTC.

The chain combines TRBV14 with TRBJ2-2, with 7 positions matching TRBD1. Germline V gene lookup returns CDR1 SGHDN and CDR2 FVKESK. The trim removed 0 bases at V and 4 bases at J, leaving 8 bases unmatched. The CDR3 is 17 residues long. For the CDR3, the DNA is TGTGCCAGCAGCCAAGATCATGGGCCAGGGGGCACCGGGGAGCTGTTTTTT. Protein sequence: CASSQDHGPGGTGELFF.

DNA for the CDR3: TGTGCCTGGAACTTAGGGGGGAACACTGAAGCTTTCTTT. Its protein product is CAWNLGGNTEAFF. The chain uses TRBV30 and TRBJ1-1; TRBD1 might be the D (6 bases). There are 13 residues in the CDR3. V was shortened by 4 bases and J by 1 base, with 10 bases between the two germline ends. The V gene's germline CDR1 is GTSNPN and CDR2 SVGIG (reference sequence).

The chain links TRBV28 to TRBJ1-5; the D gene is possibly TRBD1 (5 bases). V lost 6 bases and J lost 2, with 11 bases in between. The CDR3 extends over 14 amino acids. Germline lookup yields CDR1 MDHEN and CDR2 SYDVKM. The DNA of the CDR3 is TGTGCCAGCAGGGGGCTGGGGCGCAATCAGCCCCAGCATTTT. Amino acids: CASRGLGRNQPQHF.

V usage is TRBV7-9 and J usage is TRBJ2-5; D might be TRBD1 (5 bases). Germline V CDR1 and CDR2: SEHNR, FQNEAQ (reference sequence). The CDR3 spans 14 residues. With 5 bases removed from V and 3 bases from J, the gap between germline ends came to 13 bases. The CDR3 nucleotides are TGTGCCAGCAGCCCTACAGGAAAGGAAGAGACCCAGTACTTC. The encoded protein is CASSPTGKEETQYF.

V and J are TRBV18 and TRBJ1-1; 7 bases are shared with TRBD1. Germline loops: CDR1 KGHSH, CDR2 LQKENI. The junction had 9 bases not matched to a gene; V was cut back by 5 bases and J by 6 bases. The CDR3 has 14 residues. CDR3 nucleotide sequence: TGTGCCAGCTCAGACAGGGTGGTTAACTCTGAAGCTTTCTTT. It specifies CASSDRVVNSEAFF.

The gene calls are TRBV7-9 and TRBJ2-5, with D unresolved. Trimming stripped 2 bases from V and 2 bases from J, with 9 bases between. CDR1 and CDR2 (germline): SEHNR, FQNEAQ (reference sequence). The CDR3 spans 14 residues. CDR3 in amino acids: CASSLPGPQETQYF. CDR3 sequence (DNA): TGTGCCAGCAGCTTACCTGGCCCTCAAGAGACCCAGTACTTC.

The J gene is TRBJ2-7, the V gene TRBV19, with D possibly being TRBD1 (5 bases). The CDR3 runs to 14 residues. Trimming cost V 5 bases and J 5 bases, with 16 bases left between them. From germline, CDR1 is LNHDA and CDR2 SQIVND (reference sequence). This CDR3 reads CASSLRALSDEQYF. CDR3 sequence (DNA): TGTGCCAGTAGTCTCAGGGCCCTGAGCGACGAGCAGTACTTC.

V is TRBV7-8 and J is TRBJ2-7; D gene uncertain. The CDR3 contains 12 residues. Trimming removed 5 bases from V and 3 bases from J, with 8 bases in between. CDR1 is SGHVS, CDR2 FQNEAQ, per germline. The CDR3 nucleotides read TGTGCCAGCAGCCCCCCGAGCTACGAGCAGTACTTC. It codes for CASSPPSYEQYF. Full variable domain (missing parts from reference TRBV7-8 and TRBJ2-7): GAGVSQSPRYKVAKRGQDVALRCDPISGHVSLFWYQQALGQGPEFLTYFQNEAQLDKSGLPSDRFFAERPEGSVSTLKIQRTQQEDSAVYLCASSPPSYEQYFGPGTRLTVT.

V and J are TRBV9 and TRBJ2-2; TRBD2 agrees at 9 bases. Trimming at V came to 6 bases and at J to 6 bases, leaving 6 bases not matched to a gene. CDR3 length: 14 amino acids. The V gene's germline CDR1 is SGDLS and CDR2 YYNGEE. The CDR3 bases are TGTGCCAGCACTAGCGGGGTAGTAGCCGGGGAGCTGTTTTTT. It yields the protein CASTSGVVAGELFF.

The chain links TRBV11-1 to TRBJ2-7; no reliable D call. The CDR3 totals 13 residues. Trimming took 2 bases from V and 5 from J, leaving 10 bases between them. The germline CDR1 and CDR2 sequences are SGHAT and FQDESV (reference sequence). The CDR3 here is CASSLMREDEQYF. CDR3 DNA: TGTGCCAGCAGCTTAATGCGCGAGGACGAGCAGTACTTC.

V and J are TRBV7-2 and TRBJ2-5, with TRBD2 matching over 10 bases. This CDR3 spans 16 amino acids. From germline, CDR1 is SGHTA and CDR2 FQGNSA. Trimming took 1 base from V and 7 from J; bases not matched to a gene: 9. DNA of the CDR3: TGTGCCAGCAGCTTAGGAAGCGGGGGGGCGGTAGGGACCCAGTACTTC. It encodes CASSLGSGGAVGTQYF.

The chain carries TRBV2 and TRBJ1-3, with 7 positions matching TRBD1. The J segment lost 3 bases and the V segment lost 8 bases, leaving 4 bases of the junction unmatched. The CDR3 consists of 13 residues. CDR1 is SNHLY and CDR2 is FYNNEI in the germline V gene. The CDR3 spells CASGTAGGNTIYF. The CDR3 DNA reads TGTGCCAGCGGGACAGCAGGTGGAAACACCATATATTTT.

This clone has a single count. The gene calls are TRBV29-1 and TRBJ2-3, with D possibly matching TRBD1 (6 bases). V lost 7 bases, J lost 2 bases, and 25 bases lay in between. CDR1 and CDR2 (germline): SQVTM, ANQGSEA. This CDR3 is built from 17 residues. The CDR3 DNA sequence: TGCAGCGCCGACAGACCCACAATGGGGACACACACAGATACGCAGTATTTT. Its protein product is CSADRPTMGTHTDTQYF.

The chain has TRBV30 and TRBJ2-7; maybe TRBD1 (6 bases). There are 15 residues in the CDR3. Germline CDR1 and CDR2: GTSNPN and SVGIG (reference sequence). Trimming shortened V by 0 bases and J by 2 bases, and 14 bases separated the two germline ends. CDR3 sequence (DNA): TGTGCCTGGAGTGTACTAGGAAACAGGGCCTACGAGCAGTACTTC. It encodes CAWSVLGNRAYEQYF.

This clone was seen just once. The chain's CDR3 is CASSPDRGGQPQHF. In nucleotides, the CDR3 is TGTGCCAGTAGCCCGGACAGAGGCGGACAGCCCCAGCATTTT. The chain is built from TRBV19 and TRBJ1-5; the D gene is possibly TRBD1 (6 bases). V lost 6 bases to trimming and J lost 7 bases, with 16 bases between them. Germline lookup yields CDR1 LNHDA and CDR2 SQIVND (reference sequence). This CDR3 has 14 residues.

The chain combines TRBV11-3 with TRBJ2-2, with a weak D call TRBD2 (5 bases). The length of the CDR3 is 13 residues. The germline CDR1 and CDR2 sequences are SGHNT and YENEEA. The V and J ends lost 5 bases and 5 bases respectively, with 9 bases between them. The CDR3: CASSRTGTGELFF. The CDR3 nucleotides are TGTGCCAGCAGCCGGACTGGGACCGGGGAGCTGTTTTTT.

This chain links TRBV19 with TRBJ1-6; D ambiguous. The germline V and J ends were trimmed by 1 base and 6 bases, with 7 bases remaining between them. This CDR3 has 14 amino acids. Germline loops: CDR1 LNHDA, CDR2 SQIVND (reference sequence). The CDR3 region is CASSIVVGNSPLHF. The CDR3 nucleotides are TGTGCCAGTAGTATAGTCGTCGGTAATTCACCCCTCCACTTT.